Listed below are T cell receptor beta chains from one sample, sequenced in a study of blood T cells in healthy people across ages. TCRdb itself ran the 5' RACE reads through MiXCR, one entry per CDR3 protein. The sample contains about 700,000 distinct CDR3 sequences, about 34% of which appear only once. Sequenced: blood. These receptors were obtained from a woman at least 80 years old in good health. The CDR3 runs from the conserved cysteine through the conserved F or W. Each record gives: clone size, J gene, D gene, V gene, CDR3 protein, CDR3 DNA. A D gene is named only where the DNA matches it firmly. A row's size may be missing; if present it is once, few, many or a size class.

clone size: many
J gene: TRBJ2-7
D gene: NA
V gene: TRBV6-1
CDR3 protein: CASSPRTVYEQYF
CDR3 DNA: TGTGCCAGCAGTCCTAGGACAGTCTACGAGCAGTACTTC

clone size: NA
J gene: TRBJ1-2
D gene: TRBD1
V gene: TRBV18
CDR3 protein: CASSPGDRMDYGYTF
CDR3 DNA: TGTGCCAGCTCACCGGGGGACAGGATGGACTATGGCTACACCTTC

clone size: many
J gene: TRBJ1-2
D gene: NA
V gene: TRBV20-1
CDR3 protein: CSARPVGGQGYGYTF
CDR3 DNA: TGCAGTGCTAGACCTGTAGGGGGGCAAGGCTATGGCTACACCTTC

clone size: NA
J gene: TRBJ1-5
D gene: NA
V gene: TRBV6-5
CDR3 protein: CASSYSRTASTPQHF
CDR3 DNA: TGTGCCAGCAGTTACTCCCGGACGGCGAGTACCCCCCAGCATTTT

clone size: many
J gene: TRBJ2-3
D gene: TRBD1
V gene: TRBV20-1
CDR3 protein: CSAPKPTGGSTDTQYF
CDR3 DNA: TGCAGTGCTCCTAAACCGACAGGGGGATCCACAGATACGCAGTATTTT

clone size: many
J gene: TRBJ1-5
D gene: TRBD1
V gene: TRBV15
CDR3 protein: CATSRGITGGNQPQHF
CDR3 DNA: TGTGCCACCAGCAGAGGCATTACAGGGGGGAATCAGCCCCAGCATTTT

clone size: many
J gene: TRBJ1-2
D gene: NA
V gene: TRBV7-9
CDR3 protein: CASSPSGRGGYGYTF
CDR3 DNA: TGTGCCAGCAGCCCTTCGGGCAGGGGAGGCTATGGCTACACCTTC

clone size: NA
J gene: TRBJ2-7
D gene: TRBD1
V gene: TRBV12-3/TRBV12-4
CDR3 protein: CASSRVRGYEQYF
CDR3 DNA: TGTGCCAGCAGCAGAGTCAGGGGGTATGAGCAGTACTTC

clone size: few
J gene: TRBJ1-6
D gene: NA
V gene: TRBV20-1
CDR3 protein: CSARDHDRHNSPLHF
CDR3 DNA: TGCAGTGCTAGAGATCACGACAGACATAATTCACCCCTCCACTTT

clone size: NA
J gene: TRBJ1-1
D gene: NA
V gene: TRBV10-3
CDR3 protein: CAISGQAEAFF
CDR3 DNA: TGTGCCATCAGTGGACAGGCTGAAGCTTTCTTT

clone size: NA
J gene: TRBJ2-1
D gene: TRBD2
V gene: TRBV12-3/TRBV12-4
CDR3 protein: CASSARTSGNYNEQFF
CDR3 DNA: TGTGCCAGCAGTGCCAGGACTAGCGGGAATTACAATGAGCAGTTCTTC

clone size: many
J gene: TRBJ2-7
D gene: TRBD1
V gene: TRBV29-1
CDR3 protein: CSVGIGAGGGEQYF
CDR3 DNA: TGCAGCGTTGGAATTGGGGCAGGGGGCGGCGAGCAGTACTTC

clone size: NA
J gene: TRBJ1-4
D gene: NA
V gene: TRBV20-1
CDR3 protein: CSARERGLDEKLFF
CDR3 DNA: TGCAGTGCTAGAGAACGAGGGCTCGATGAAAAACTGTTTTTT

clone size: many
J gene: TRBJ2-1
D gene: NA
V gene: TRBV2
CDR3 protein: CASGRAPYNEQFF
CDR3 DNA: TGTGCCAGCGGTAGGGCCCCCTACAATGAGCAGTTCTTC

clone size: many
J gene: TRBJ2-7
D gene: TRBD1
V gene: TRBV12-3/TRBV12-4
CDR3 protein: CASRWTGGPYEQYF
CDR3 DNA: TGTGCCAGCAGGTGGACAGGGGGACCCTACGAGCAGTACTTC

clone size: many
J gene: TRBJ2-3
D gene: TRBD1
V gene: TRBV29-1
CDR3 protein: CSAPDRDGSGTQYF
CDR3 DNA: TGCAGCGCCCCTGACAGGGACGGATCGGGAACGCAGTATTTT

clone size: NA
J gene: TRBJ2-3
D gene: TRBD2
V gene: TRBV20-1
CDR3 protein: CSAILAQHTDTQYF
CDR3 DNA: TGCAGTGCTATACTAGCGCAACACACAGATACGCAGTATTTT

clone size: many
J gene: TRBJ1-2
D gene: NA
V gene: TRBV5-1
CDR3 protein: CASSLATAGYGYTF
CDR3 DNA: TGCGCCAGCAGCTTGGCCACGGCAGGCTATGGCTACACCTTC